The 18 T cell receptor beta chains in this list originate from one sample, sequenced in a study of CD8 T cells in ankylosing spondylitis. The antigens of these receptors remain unknown. TCRdb recomputed calls from the 5' RACE reads with MiXCR, one row per CDR3 protein. The data show some 840,000 distinct CDR3 sequences, approximately 12% seen once. General study findings and limits: Blood of patients with ankylosing spondylitis appeared to be characterized by a TCR beta motif of eight highly homologous variants.

The source material was blood, either unsorted or a sorted T cell fraction (not recorded which). These receptors all come from a male donor with ankylosing spondylitis.

This chain connects TRBV5-1 to TRBJ2-5; either TRBD1 or TRBD2 may supply D (6 bases each). Germline CDR1 is SGHRS and CDR2 is YFSETQ. Trimming took off 4 bases at V and 5 bases at J, with 18 bases between the two ends. This CDR3 is 15 amino acids long. The CDR3 loop reads CASSPLRGDVETQYF. The CDR3, as DNA: TGCGCCAGCAGCCCACTGAGGGGGGATGTGGAGACCCAGTACTTC.

The gene calls are TRBV20-1 and TRBJ1-6, with 10 bases matching TRBD1. Germline loops: CDR1 DFQATT, CDR2 SNEGSKA (reference sequence). The J segment lost 8 bases and the V segment lost 3 bases, leaving 7 bases of the junction unmatched. The CDR3 covers 15 residues. CDR3 region: CSASRYGTGDSPLHF. DNA for the CDR3: TGCAGTGCTAGTCGTTATGGGACAGGGGATTCACCCCTCCACTTT.

The table lists this clonotype with many counts. The chain combines TRBV7-8 with TRBJ2-2; maybe TRBD2 (6 bases). The CDR3 length is 13 residues. V dropped 0 bases and J dropped 7 bases, with 6 bases sitting between them. Germline V lookup: CDR1 SGHVS, CDR2 FQNEAQ. CDR3 sequence: CASSLARDGELFF. The DNA of the CDR3 is TGTGCCAGCAGCTTAGCGCGGGACGGGGAGCTGTTTTTT.

The chain has TRBV20-1 and TRBJ2-1, with no clear D. The CDR3 has 12 amino acids. V was shortened by 6 bases and J by 1 base, with 7 bases between the two germline ends. The germline CDR1 and CDR2 sequences are DFQATT and SNEGSKA (reference sequence). CDR3 coding DNA: TGCAGTGCCGTCCAATCCTACAATGAGCAGTTCTTC. Its protein is CSAVQSYNEQFF.

Here the CDR3 DNA reads TGTGCCAGCAGCCTTGGACTAGCGGGGAGAGGCGCAGATACGCAGTATTTT. Its protein product is CASSLGLAGRGADTQYF. The V gene is TRBV7-9, the J gene TRBJ2-3, with TRBD2 identical over 12 bases. Trimming at V came to 5 bases and at J to 4 bases, leaving 10 bases not matched to a gene. Germline lookup yields CDR1 SEHNR and CDR2 FQNEAQ (reference sequence). The CDR3 is 17 amino acids.

The chain couples TRBV6-2 or TRBV6-3 to TRBJ2-7, with 9 bases lining up with TRBD2. V dropped 0 bases and J dropped 5; count of bases not matched to a gene: 5. Germline V lookup: CDR1 MNHEY, CDR2 SVGEGT. There are 15 residues in the CDR3. Written as DNA, the CDR3 is TGTGCCAGCAGTTACTCGATAGCGGGAGTTGACGAGCAGTACTTC. Translation gives CASSYSIAGVDEQYF.

V is TRBV7-2 and J is TRBJ2-5, with 7 bases aligning to TRBD2. CDR1 and CDR2 from the germline V gene are SGHTA and FQGNSA. The CDR3 consists of 15 residues. V shed 5 bases, J shed 1 base, and the junction held 7 bases outside the gene matches. The CDR3 protein is CASSPSASGQETQYF. DNA for the CDR3: TGTGCCAGCAGCCCCTCGGCTAGCGGCCAAGAGACCCAGTACTTC.

In its sample, this clonotype was seen a few times. The gene calls are TRBV20-1 and TRBJ2-7; 8 nucleotides match TRBD2. This CDR3 is built from 16 residues. Germline CDR1 reads DFQATT; CDR2 reads SNEGSKA (reference sequence). V gave up 2 bases and J gave up 0 bases; unmatched junction bases: 9. CDR3 protein: CSARKAGGLVSYEQYF. The CDR3 DNA reads TGCAGTGCTAGAAAGGCGGGAGGCCTAGTCTCCTACGAGCAGTACTTC.

The V gene is TRBV25-1, the J gene TRBJ2-1; D not resolved. V was clipped by 0 bases and J by 8 bases, with 5 bases between them. The CDR3 spans 12 residues. Germline loops: CDR1 MGHDK, CDR2 SYGVNS. DNA of the CDR3: TGTGCCAGCAGTGAATATTCCGATGAGCAGTTCTTC. As protein: CASSEYSDEQFF.

This clonotype was seen only a few times. V gene TRBV7-2 combines with J gene TRBJ2-3, with 7 bases that match TRBD1. Germline CDR1 is SGHTA and CDR2 is FQGNSA. J gave up 7 bases and V 5 bases, and 6 bases lay outside the gene matches. This CDR3 has 13 residues. CDR3 DNA sequence: TGTGCCAGCAGCCCCACAGGGGTTTATACGCAGTATTTT. Translation gives CASSPTGVYTQYF. Looking up the rest from reference TRBV7-2 and TRBJ2-3 gives the full variable domain: GAGVSQSPSNKVTEKGKDVELRCDPISGHTALYWYRQSLGQGLEFLIYFQGNSAPDKSGLPSDRFSAERTGGSVSTLTIQRTQQEDSAVYLCASSPTGVYTQYFGPGTRLTVL.

In this sample, this clonotype turned up many times. This chain connects TRBV7-2 to TRBJ1-1, with 9 positions matching TRBD1. The germline V gene encodes CDR1 SGHTA and CDR2 FQGNSA. The CDR3 is 15 amino acids. V trimming: 5 bases; J trimming: 9 bases; junction bases outside the gene matches: 13. In DNA, the CDR3 is TGTGCCAGCAGCGCAGACAGGGGGGCTTTCTCGAAAGCTTTCTTT. It translates to CASSADRGAFSKAFF. The full variable domain, in which reference TRBV7-2 and TRBJ1-1 provide the parts outside the CDR3, is GAGVSQSPSNKVTEKGKDVELRCDPISGHTALYWYRQSLGQGLEFLIYFQGNSAPDKSGLPSDRFSAERTGGSVSTLTIQRTQQEDSAVYLCASSADRGAFSKAFFGQGTRLTVV.

This clonotype turned up a few times. The chain couples TRBV5-5 to TRBJ2-5; unclear D gene. CDR1 and CDR2 (germline): SGHKS, YYEKEE (reference sequence). The V and J ends lost 3 bases and 0 bases respectively, with 6 bases between them. The CDR3 runs 13 residues. The CDR3, as DNA: TGTGCCAGCAGCTATGCGGACCAAGAGACCCAGTACTTC. Translated, it gives CASSYADQETQYF.

The CDR3 is CAISGHPSARGETQYF. For the CDR3, the DNA is TGTGCCATCAGTGGCCACCCTAGCGCCAGGGGGGAGACCCAGTACTTC. The rearrangement joins TRBV10-3 to TRBJ2-5; tentative D call: TRBD1 (7 bases). Deletions cut 4 bases from V and 5 bases from J, with 20 bases between. This CDR3 has 16 residues. The V gene's germline CDR1 is ENHRY and CDR2 SYGVKD.

This clonotype was seen only a few times. V is TRBV29-1 and J is TRBJ1-3, with D possibly matching TRBD1 (6 bases). Germline V gene data show CDR1 as SQVTM and CDR2 as ANQGSEA. The CDR3 totals 15 residues. V was pared by 7 bases and J by 1 base, with 17 bases between. CDR3 sequence (DNA): TGCAGCGCTCAGGGGTTTGGGGAATCTGGAAACACCATATATTTT. This codes for CSAQGFGESGNTIYF.

The rearrangement joins TRBV12-3 or TRBV12-4 to TRBJ2-1; D remains ambiguous. Trimming took 6 bases from V and 0 from J, leaving 3 bases between them. The CDR3 is 12 residues long. DNA for the CDR3: TGTGCCAGCAGGTTCTCCTACAATGAGCAGTTCTTC. Translating gives CASRFSYNEQFF.

The chain combines TRBV7-8 with TRBJ1-2; D is uncertain. The CDR3 totals 14 residues. Trimming removed 1 base at V and 8 bases at J, with 14 bases between. Germline lookup yields CDR1 SGHVS and CDR2 FQNEAQ. CDR3 region: CASSLDGWVYGYTF. As DNA, the CDR3 is TGTGCCAGCAGCTTAGATGGTTGGGTATACGGCTACACCTTC.

The rearrangement joins TRBV6-1 to TRBJ1-5, with 9 nucleotides matching TRBD1. The CDR3 runs to 17 residues. The V gene's germline CDR1 is MNHNS and CDR2 SASEGT. Trimming took 6 bases from V and 2 from J; bases not matched to a gene: 11. The CDR3, as DNA: TGTGCCAGCAGAGAGAATGACAGGGGGTCTGGCAATCAGCCCCAGCATTTT. Translating it yields CASRENDRGSGNQPQHF.

This clonotype was observed a few times. The chain couples TRBV5-1 to TRBJ2-5; the match to TRBD1 covers 8 bases. The V gene's germline CDR1 is SGHRS and CDR2 YFSETQ. The CDR3 is 16 amino acids. After removal of 6 bases from V and 5 bases from J, the junction contained 15 bases not matched to a gene. This CDR3 reads CASNRDTARDRETQYF. In DNA, the CDR3 is TGCGCCAGCAACCGAGATACTGCCAGGGACAGGGAGACCCAGTACTTC.